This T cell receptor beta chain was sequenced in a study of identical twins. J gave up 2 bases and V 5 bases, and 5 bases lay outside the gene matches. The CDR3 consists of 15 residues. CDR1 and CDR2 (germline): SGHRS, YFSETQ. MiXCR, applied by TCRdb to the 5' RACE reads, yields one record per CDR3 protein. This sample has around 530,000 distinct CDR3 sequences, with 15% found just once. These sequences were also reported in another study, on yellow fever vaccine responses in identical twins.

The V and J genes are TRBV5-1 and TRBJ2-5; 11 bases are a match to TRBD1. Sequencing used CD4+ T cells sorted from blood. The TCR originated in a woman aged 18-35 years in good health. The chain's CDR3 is CASRDRDRGQETQYF. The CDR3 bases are TGCGCCAGCAGGGATCGGGACAGGGGGCAAGAGACCCAGTACTTC.